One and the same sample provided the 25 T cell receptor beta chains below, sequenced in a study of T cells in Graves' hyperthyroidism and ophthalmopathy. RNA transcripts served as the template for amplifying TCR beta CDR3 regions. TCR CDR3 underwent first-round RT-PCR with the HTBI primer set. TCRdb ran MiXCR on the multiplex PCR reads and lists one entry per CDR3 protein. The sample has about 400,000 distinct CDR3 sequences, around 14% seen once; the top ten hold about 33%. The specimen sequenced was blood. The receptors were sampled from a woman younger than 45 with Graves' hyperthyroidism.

For the CDR3, the DNA is TGCGCCAGCAGCCACGGTTTAGCGGGAGCTTCCCACGAGCAGTACTTC. Its protein product is CASSHGLAGASHEQYF. The chain has TRBV5-1 and TRBJ2-7, with 9 bases that match TRBD2. Germline CDR1 SGHRS, CDR2 YFSETQ. CDR3 length: 16 amino acids. After removal of 4 bases from V and 5 bases from J, the junction contained 13 bases not matched to a gene.

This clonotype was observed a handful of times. The CDR3: CASSLETHNEQFF. The DNA of the CDR3 is TGTGCCAGCAGCTTAGAGACCCACAATGAGCAGTTCTTC. The chain joins TRBV7-2 to TRBJ2-1; D is undetermined. This CDR3 has 13 residues. The V end lost 1 base, the J end lost 5 bases, and 6 bases lay between the germline ends. Looked up from germline, CDR1 is SGHTA and CDR2 is FQGNSA.

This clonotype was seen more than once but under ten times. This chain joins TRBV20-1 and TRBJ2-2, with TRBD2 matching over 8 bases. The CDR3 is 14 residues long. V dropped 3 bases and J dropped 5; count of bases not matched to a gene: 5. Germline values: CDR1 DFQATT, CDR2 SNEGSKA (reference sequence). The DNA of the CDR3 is TGCAGTGCTAGTACAGCGGGAGTAACCGGGGAGCTGTTTTTT. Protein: CSASTAGVTGELFF.

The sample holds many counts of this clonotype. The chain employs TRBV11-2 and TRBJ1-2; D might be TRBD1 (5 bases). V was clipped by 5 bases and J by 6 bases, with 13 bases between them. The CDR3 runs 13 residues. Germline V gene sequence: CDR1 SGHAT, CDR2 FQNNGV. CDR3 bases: TGTGCCAGCAGCGCAGGGTTTGGGAATGGCTACACCTTC. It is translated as CASSAGFGNGYTF.

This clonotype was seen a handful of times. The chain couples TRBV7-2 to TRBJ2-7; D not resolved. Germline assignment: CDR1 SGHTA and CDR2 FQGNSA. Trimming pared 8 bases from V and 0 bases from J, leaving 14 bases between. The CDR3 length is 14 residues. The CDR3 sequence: CASRRAASSYEQYF. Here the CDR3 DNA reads TGTGCCAGCCGAAGGGCGGCAAGCTCCTACGAGCAGTACTTC.

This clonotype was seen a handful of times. DNA of the CDR3: TGTGCCAGCAGCGCCTATAGCCGGATCTACGAGCAGTACTTC. Residues: CASSAYSRIYEQYF. The chain combines TRBV9 with TRBJ2-7; no clear D. Germline values: CDR1 SGDLS, CDR2 YYNGEE. V was clipped by 3 bases and J by 3 bases, with 13 bases between them. This CDR3 has 14 residues.

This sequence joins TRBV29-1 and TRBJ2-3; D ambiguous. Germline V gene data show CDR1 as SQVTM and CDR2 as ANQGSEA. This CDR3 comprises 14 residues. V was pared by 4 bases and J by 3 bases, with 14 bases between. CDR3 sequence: CSVGTGAATDTQYF. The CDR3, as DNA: TGCAGCGTTGGTACGGGCGCAGCGACAGATACGCAGTATTTT.

The CDR3 loop is CASSQTTQASTDTQYF. The CDR3 DNA reads as TGCGCCAGCAGCCAGACGACCCAGGCGAGCACAGATACGCAGTATTTT. The V and J genes are TRBV5-1 and TRBJ2-3; no firm D call. The CDR3 runs 16 residues. Between the trimmed V and J ends, which lost 4 bases and 0 bases, there was a span of 15 bases. From germline, CDR1 is SGHRS and CDR2 YFSETQ.

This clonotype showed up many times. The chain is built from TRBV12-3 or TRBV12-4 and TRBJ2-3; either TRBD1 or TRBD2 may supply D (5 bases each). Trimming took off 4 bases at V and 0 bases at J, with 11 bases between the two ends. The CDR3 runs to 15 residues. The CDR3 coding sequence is TGTGCCAGCAGTTCCTACGAGGGGAGCACAGATACGCAGTATTTT. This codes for CASSSYEGSTDTQYF.

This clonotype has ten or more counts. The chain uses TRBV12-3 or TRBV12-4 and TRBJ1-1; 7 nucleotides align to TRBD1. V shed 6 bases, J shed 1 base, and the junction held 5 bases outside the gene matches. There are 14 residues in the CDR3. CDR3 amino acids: CASRLGQTNTEAFF. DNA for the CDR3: TGTGCCAGCAGGTTGGGACAGACGAACACTGAAGCTTTCTTT.

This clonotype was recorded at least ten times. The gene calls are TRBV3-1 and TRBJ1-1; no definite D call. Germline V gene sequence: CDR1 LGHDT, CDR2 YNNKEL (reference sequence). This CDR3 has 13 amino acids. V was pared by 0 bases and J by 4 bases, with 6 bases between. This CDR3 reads CASSQEGITEAFF. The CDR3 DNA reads TGTGCCAGCAGCCAAGAAGGTATCACTGAAGCTTTCTTT. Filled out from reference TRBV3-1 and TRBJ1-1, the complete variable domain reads DTAVSQTPKYLVTQMGNDKSIKCEQNLGHDTMYWYKQDSKKFLKIMFSYNNKELIINETVPNRFSPKSPDKAHLNLHINSLELGDSAVYFCASSQEGITEAFFGQGTRLTVV.

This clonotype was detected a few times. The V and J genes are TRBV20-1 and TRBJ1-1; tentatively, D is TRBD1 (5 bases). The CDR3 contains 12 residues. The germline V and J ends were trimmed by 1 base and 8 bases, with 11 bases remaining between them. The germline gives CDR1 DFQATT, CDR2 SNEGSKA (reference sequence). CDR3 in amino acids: CSARAGAVEAFF. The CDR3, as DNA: TGCAGTGCTAGAGCCGGGGCAGTAGAAGCTTTCTTT.

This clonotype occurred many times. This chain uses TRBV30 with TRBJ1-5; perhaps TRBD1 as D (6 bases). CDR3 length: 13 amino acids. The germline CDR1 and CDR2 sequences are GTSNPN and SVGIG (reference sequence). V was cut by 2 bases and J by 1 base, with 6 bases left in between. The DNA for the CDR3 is TGTGCCTGGAGTCAGGGGAGCAATCAGCCCCAGCATTTT. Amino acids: CAWSQGSNQPQHF.

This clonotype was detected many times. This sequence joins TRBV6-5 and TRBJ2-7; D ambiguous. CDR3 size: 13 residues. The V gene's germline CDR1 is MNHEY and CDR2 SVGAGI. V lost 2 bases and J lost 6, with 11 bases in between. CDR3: CASSYVGSGEQYF. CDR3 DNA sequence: TGTGCCAGCAGTTACGTGGGTTCGGGCGAGCAGTACTTC.

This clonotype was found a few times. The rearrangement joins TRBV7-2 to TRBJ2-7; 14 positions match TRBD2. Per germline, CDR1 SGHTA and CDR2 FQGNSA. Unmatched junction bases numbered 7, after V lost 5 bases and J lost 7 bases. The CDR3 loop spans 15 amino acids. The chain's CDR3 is CASSRGLAGAREQYF. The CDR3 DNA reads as TGTGCCAGCAGCCGGGGACTAGCGGGAGCAAGAGAGCAGTACTTC. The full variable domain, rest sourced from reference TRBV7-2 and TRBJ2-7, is GAGVSQSPSNKVTEKGKDVELRCDPISGHTALYWYRQSLGQGLEFLIYFQGNSAPDKSGLPSDRFSAERTGGSVSTLTIQRTQQEDSAVYLCASSRGLAGAREQYFGPGTRLTVT.

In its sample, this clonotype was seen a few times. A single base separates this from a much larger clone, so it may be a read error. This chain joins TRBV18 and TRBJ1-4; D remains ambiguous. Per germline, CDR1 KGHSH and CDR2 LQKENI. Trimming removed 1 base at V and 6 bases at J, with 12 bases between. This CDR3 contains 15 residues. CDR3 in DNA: TGTGCCAGCTCACCACTCGGCCGGGGAGATGAAAAACTGTTTTTT. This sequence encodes CASSPLGRGDEKLFF.

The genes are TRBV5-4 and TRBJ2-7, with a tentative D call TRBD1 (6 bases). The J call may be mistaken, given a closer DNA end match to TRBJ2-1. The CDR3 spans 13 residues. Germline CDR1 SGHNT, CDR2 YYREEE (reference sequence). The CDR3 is CASSGGQNYEQFF. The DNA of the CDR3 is TGTGCCAGCAGTGGAGGACAGAACTACGAGCAGTTCTTC.

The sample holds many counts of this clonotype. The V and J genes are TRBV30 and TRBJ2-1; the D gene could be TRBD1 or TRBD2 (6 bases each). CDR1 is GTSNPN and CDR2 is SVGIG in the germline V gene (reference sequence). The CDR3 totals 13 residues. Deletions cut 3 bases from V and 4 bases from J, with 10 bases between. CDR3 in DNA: TGTGCCTGGAGAGAGGGGGGATACAATGAGCAGTTCTTC. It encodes CAWREGGYNEQFF.

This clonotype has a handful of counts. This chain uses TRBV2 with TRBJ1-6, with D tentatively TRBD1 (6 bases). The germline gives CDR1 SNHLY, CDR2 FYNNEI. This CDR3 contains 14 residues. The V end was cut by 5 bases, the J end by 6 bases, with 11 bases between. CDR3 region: CASSSRGGNSPLHF. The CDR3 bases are TGTGCCAGCAGTTCCAGGGGAGGTAATTCACCCCTCCACTTT.

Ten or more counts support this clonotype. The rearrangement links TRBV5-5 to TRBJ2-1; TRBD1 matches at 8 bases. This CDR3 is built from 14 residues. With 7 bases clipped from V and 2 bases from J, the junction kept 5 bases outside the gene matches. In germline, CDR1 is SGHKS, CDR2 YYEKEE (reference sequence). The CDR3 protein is CASSADRAYNEQFF. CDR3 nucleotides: TGTGCCAGCTCCGCGGACAGGGCCTACAATGAGCAGTTCTTC.

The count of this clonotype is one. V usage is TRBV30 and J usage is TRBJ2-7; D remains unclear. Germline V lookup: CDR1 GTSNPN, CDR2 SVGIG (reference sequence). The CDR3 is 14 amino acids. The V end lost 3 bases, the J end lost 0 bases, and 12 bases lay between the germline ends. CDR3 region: CAWRSGLSSYEQYF. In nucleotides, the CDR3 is TGTGCCTGGAGATCCGGCCTGAGCTCCTACGAGCAGTACTTC.

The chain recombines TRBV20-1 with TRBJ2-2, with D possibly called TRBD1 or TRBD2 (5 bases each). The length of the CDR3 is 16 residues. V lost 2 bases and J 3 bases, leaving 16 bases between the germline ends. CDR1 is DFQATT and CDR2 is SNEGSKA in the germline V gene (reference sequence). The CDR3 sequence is CSARSHLGRDTGELFF. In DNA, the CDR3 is TGCAGTGCTAGATCCCACTTGGGGCGGGACACCGGGGAGCTGTTTTTT.

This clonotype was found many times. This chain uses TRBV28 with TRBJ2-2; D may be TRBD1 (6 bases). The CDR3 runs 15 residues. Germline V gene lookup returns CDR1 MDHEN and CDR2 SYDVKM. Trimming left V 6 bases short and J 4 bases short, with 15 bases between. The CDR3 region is CASRIAGTTTGELFF. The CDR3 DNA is TGTGCCAGCAGGATTGCCGGGACAACCACCGGGGAGCTGTTTTTT.

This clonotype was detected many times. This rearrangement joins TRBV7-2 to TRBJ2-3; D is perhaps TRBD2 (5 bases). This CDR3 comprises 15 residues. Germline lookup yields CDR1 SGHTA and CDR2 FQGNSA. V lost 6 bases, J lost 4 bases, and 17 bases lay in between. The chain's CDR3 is CASRWTANVADTQYF. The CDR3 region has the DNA TGTGCCAGCAGATGGACTGCGAACGTGGCAGATACGCAGTATTTT.

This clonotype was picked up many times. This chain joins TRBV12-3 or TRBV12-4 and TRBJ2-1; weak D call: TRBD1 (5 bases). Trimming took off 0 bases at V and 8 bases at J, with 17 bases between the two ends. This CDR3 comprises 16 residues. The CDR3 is CASSLAQGPKSDEQFF. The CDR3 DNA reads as TGTGCCAGCAGTTTAGCGCAGGGCCCCAAAAGCGATGAGCAGTTCTTC.